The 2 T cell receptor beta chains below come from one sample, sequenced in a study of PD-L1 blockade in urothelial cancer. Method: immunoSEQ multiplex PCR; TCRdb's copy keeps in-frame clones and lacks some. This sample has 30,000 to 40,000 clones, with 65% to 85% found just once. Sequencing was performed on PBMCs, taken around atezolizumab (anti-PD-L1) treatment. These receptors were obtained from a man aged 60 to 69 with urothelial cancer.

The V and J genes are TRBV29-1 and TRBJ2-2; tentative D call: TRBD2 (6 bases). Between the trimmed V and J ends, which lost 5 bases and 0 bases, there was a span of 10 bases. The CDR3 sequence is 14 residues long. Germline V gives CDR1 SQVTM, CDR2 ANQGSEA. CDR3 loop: CSVPGLSNTGELFF. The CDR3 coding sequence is TGCAGCGTTCCGGGACTCTCGAACACCGGGGAGCTGTTTTTT.

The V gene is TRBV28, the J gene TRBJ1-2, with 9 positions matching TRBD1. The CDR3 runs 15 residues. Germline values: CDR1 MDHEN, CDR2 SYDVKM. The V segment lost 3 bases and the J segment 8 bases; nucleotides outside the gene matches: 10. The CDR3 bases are TGTGCCAGCAGTTTTGGGGACAGGGTAGGCGGGGGCTACACCTTC. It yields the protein CASSFGDRVGGGYTF.